This T cell receptor beta chain was recorded in a study of T cell responses to AZD1222 COVID-19 vaccine. The CDR3 covers 13 residues. The V gene lost 0 bases and the J gene lost 5 bases, with 6 bases spanning the gap. CDR1 and CDR2 (germline): KGHDR, SFDVKD. Measured with immunoSEQ multiplex PCR; TCRdb has only the in-frame clones, and not every one. The table shows approximately 190,000 clones, with about 92% occurring only once. This clonotype was sampled from an adult who received the MenACWY meningococcal vaccine as a control. The chain carries TRBV24-1 and TRBJ2-5; D uncertain. Sequenced material: peripheral blood, taken 28 days after the second dose of the MenACWY control vaccine. The chain's CDR3 is CATSDLHPETQYF. CDR3 nucleotide sequence: TGTGCCACCAGTGATTTGCATCCCGAGACCCAGTACTTC.